The 22 T cell receptor beta chains presented below share a single source sample, sequenced in a study of beta chain features in type 1 diabetes. TCRB transcripts that were expressed got sequenced, as all of the isolated RNA had been reverse transcribed. Some clones are missing from TCRdb's copy, which holds only in-frame ones; the method was immunoSEQ multiplex PCR. Of 330,000 or so clones listed, around 19% are singletons. What was sequenced was naive CD4+ T cells from blood. The source is a woman aged 18-30 years in good health.

V usage is TRBV30 and J usage is TRBJ2-1; tentatively, D is TRBD2 (6 bases). Trimming took 0 bases from V and 4 from J, leaving 10 bases between them. There are 14 residues in the CDR3. Germline V gene sequence: CDR1 GTSNPN, CDR2 SVGIG (reference sequence). CDR3: CAWSVLAPYNEQFF. Here the CDR3 DNA reads TGTGCCTGGAGTGTACTAGCTCCTTACAATGAGCAGTTCTTC.

The chain links TRBV11-2 to TRBJ2-1; TRBD2 matches at 7 bases. This CDR3 has 15 residues. The germline V gene has CDR1 SGHAT and CDR2 FQNNGV. V shed 1 base and J 5 bases; nucleotides not matched to a gene: 5. The CDR3 bases are TGTGCCAGCAGCTTAGGGCTAGCGGAGGACAATGAGCAGTTCTTC. Protein product: CASSLGLAEDNEQFF.

In its sample, this clone was seen a few times. The chain couples TRBV25-1 to TRBJ1-2, with 8 bases identical to TRBD1. Germline CDR1 reads MGHDK; CDR2 reads SYGVNS. The CDR3 loop spans 15 amino acids. V gave up 3 bases and J gave up 4 bases; unmatched junction bases: 7. CDR3 residues: CASSDNRGFPYGYTF. The CDR3 nucleotides read TGTGCCAGCAGTGACAACAGGGGGTTCCCCTATGGCTACACCTTC.

The genes are TRBV15 and TRBJ2-7; 9 positions match TRBD1. CDR1 is LNHNV and CDR2 is YYDKDF in the germline V gene (reference sequence). The CDR3 loop spans 15 amino acids. V shed 5 bases, J shed 3 bases, and the junction held 8 bases outside the gene matches. The CDR3 DNA reads as TGTGCCACCAGCCCTCGGACAGGGGAGGGCTACGAGCAGTACTTC. Protein: CATSPRTGEGYEQYF.

This clone occurred a few times. The chain has TRBV5-4 and TRBJ2-6; D is ambiguous. CDR3 size: 17 residues. V was clipped by 0 bases and J by 0 bases, with 10 bases between them. From germline, CDR1 is SGHNT and CDR2 YYREEE (reference sequence). The DNA for the CDR3 is TGTGCCAGCAGCTTGGGCGGCGACCCCTCTGGGGCCAACGTCCTGACTTTC. Its protein product is CASSLGGDPSGANVLTF. The entire variable domain, with the rest obtained from reference TRBV5-4 and TRBJ2-6, is as follows: ETGVTQSPTHLIKTRGQQVTLRCSSQSGHNTVSWYQQALGQGPQFIFQYYREEENGRGNFPPRFSGLQFPNYSSELNVNALELDDSALYLCASSLGGDPSGANVLTFGAGSRLTVL.

This clone was picked up a small number of times. V usage is TRBV27 and J usage is TRBJ2-5; D not resolved. Germline CDR1 reads MNHEY; CDR2 reads SMNVEV (reference sequence). The CDR3 sequence is 16 residues long. With 2 bases removed from V and 4 bases from J, the gap between germline ends came to 17 bases. The CDR3 region is CASSLEPASFAETQYF. CDR3 coding DNA: TGTGCCAGCAGTTTAGAGCCAGCTAGTTTTGCAGAGACCCAGTACTTC.

This clone occurred a few times. The chain carries TRBV30 and TRBJ1-1, with a tentative D call TRBD1 (5 bases). Germline lookup yields CDR1 GTSNPN and CDR2 SVGIG (reference sequence). CDR3 length equals 13 residues. V lost 4 bases to trimming and J lost 1 base, with 10 bases between them. The CDR3 bases are TGTGCCTGGACCAGGGAGGCGAACACTGAAGCTTTCTTT. Its protein is CAWTREANTEAFF. The whole variable domain, filled in from reference TRBV30 and TRBJ1-1, reads SQTIHQWPATLVQPVGSPLSLECTVEGTSNPNLYWYRQAAGRGLQLLFYSVGIGQISSEVPQNLSASRPQDRQFILSSKKLLLSDSGFYLCAWTREANTEAFFGQGTRLTVV.

As to this clone: The junction departs from germline at one end; a sequencing error may be responsible. The gene calls are TRBV9 and TRBJ2-7, with 11 bases that match TRBD2. This CDR3 spans 13 amino acids. Per germline, CDR1 SGDLS and CDR2 YYNGEE. The CDR3 nucleotides are TGTGCCAGCAGCGCTGTGAAACCGGGACTAGCGGAGTTC. It translates to CASSAVKPGLAEF.

This rearrangement joins TRBV5-4 to TRBJ2-7, with TRBD2 identical over 12 bases. CDR3 length: 13 residues. Unmatched junction bases numbered 3, after V lost 5 bases and J lost 6 bases. Germline V CDR1 and CDR2: SGHNT, YYREEE (reference sequence). CDR3 bases: TGTGCCAGCAGTTCGGGACTAGCGGGCGAGCAGTACTTC. The encoded protein is CASSSGLAGEQYF.

This clone was counted a few times. The chain joins TRBV11-3 to TRBJ2-3; tentative D call: TRBD2 (6 bases). V dropped 5 bases and J dropped 2 bases, with 11 bases sitting between them. The CDR3 has 14 residues. Germline assignment: CDR1 SGHNT and CDR2 YENEEA. The CDR3, as DNA: TGTGCCAGCAGCGCCTCGGGAGACACAGATACGCAGTATTTT. Residues: CASSASGDTDTQYF.

Only a few counts were recorded for this clone. The chain carries TRBV5-4 and TRBJ1-2, with 7 bases fitting TRBD1. CDR1 is SGHNT, CDR2 YYREEE, per germline (reference sequence). The length of the CDR3 is 13 residues. Unmatched junction bases numbered 3, after V lost 1 base and J lost 6 bases. The CDR3 region is CASSLRGLDGYTF. CDR3 bases: TGTGCCAGCAGCTTGAGGGGGCTGGATGGCTACACCTTC.

The rearrangement links TRBV29-1 to TRBJ1-1; TRBD1 might be the D (6 bases). V gave up 6 bases and J gave up 0 bases, with 11 bases separating them. The germline V gene has CDR1 SQVTM and CDR2 ANQGSEA. This CDR3 comprises 13 residues. The CDR3 loop is CSVGAGLNTEAFF. CDR3 nucleotides: TGCAGCGTGGGGGCGGGCCTGAACACTGAAGCTTTCTTT.

CDR3 DNA: TGTGCCAGCAGCTTGACATATTCTGGGGCCAACGTCCTGACTTTC. It codes for CASSLTYSGANVLTF. The chain combines TRBV7-9 with TRBJ2-6, with D unresolved. V was cut by 3 bases and J by 1 base, with 7 bases left in between. The CDR3 extends over 15 amino acids. Germline assignment: CDR1 SEHNR and CDR2 FQNEAQ (reference sequence).

CDR3 sequence reads: CASSRDYQSLYEQYF. The CDR3 region has the DNA TGTGCCAGCAGTCGTGACTACCAGAGCCTTTACGAGCAGTACTTC. The rearrangement uses TRBV7-3 and TRBJ2-7, with D perhaps TRBD2 (5 bases). With 6 bases removed from V and 4 bases from J, the gap between germline ends came to 19 bases. Per germline, CDR1 SGHTA and CDR2 FQGTGA. This CDR3 spans 15 amino acids.

The J gene is TRBJ2-7, the V gene TRBV7-2; 11 bases map to TRBD2. Germline V gives CDR1 SGHTA, CDR2 FQGNSA. The CDR3 consists of 14 residues. V was pared by 4 bases and J by 2 bases, with 1 base of the junction left unmatched. The CDR3 loop is CASSYSGGAYEQYF. The CDR3 DNA follows: TGTGCCAGCAGCTATAGCGGGGGGGCCTACGAGCAGTACTTC.

The chain employs TRBV7-6 and TRBJ1-1, with D perhaps TRBD1 (5 bases). Germline CDR1 SGHVS, CDR2 FNYEAQ. V was pared by 2 bases and J by 5 bases, with 9 bases between. The CDR3 sequence is 13 residues long. Here the CDR3 DNA reads TGTGCCAGCAGCTTATCCCCAGGGACTGAAGCTTTCTTT. This codes for CASSLSPGTEAFF.

This rearrangement joins TRBV6-1 to TRBJ2-5; a possible D gene is TRBD2 (6 bases). The CDR3 extends over 13 amino acids. Deletions cut 1 base from V and 4 bases from J, with 7 bases between. Germline loops: CDR1 MNHNS, CDR2 SASEGT. CDR3 nucleotide sequence: TGTGCCAGCAGTGAAGTGGGGGGAGAGACCCAGTACTTC. Amino acids: CASSEVGGETQYF.

The genes are TRBV1 and TRBJ2-5; the table's D call TRBD1 went unverified against the DNA. TRBV1 is given as a pseudogene. The CDR3 totals 16 residues. The CDR3 DNA is TGCACCAGCAGCCAAGAAGGAACAGGGGGTCAGGAGACCCAGTACTTC. Encoded protein: CTSSQEGTGGQETQYF.

The CDR3 DNA follows: TGTGCCAGTTTCTTCGGGACCGGGGAGCTGTTTTTT. Protein product: CASFFGTGELFF. The chain recombines TRBV2 with TRBJ2-2; D not resolved. The germline V gene has CDR1 SNHLY and CDR2 FYNNEI. Trimming left V 9 bases short and J 5 bases short, with 10 bases between. There are 12 residues in the CDR3.

Details on this clone: The junction and the germline gene differ at one end; a read error may be behind it. The J gene is TRBJ2-7, the V gene TRBV7-9, with D perhaps TRBD2 (6 bases). Germline CDR1 reads SEHNR; CDR2 reads FQNEAQ (reference sequence). The CDR3 spans 15 residues. The CDR3 loop is CASSPLGGPGALGDF. CDR3 DNA: TGTGCCAGCAGTCCTTTAGGAGGGCCAGGAGCTTTAGGGGACTTC.

This chain connects TRBV5-4 to TRBJ2-6; 7 bases line up with TRBD1. The CDR3 has 16 amino acids. With 1 base clipped from V and 2 bases from J, the junction kept 3 bases outside the gene matches. Germline CDR1 is SGHNT and CDR2 is YYREEE (reference sequence). This CDR3 reads CASSLNRGAGANVLTF. CDR3 in DNA: TGTGCCAGCAGCTTGAACAGGGGCGCTGGGGCCAACGTCCTGACTTTC.

J is TRBJ1-1 and V is TRBV9, with D hard to call. The CDR3 covers 14 residues. Germline V CDR1 and CDR2: SGDLS, YYNGEE. V was clipped by 4 bases and J by 4 bases, with 14 bases between them. This CDR3 is CASSKRTAVTEAFF. The DNA for the CDR3 is TGTGCCAGCAGCAAGAGGACTGCTGTCACTGAAGCTTTCTTT.